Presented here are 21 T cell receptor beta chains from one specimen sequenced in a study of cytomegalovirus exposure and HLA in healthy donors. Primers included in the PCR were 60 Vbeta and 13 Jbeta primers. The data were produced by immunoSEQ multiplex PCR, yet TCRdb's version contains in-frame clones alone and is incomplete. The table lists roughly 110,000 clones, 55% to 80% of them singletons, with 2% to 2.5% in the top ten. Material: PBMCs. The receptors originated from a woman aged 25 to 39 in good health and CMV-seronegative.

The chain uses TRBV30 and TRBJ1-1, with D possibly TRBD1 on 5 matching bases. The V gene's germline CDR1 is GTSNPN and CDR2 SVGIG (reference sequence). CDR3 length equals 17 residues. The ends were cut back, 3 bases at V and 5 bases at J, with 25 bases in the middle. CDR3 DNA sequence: TGTGCCTGGAGGGTGGGTCTTCTGGGGGGTGCTTGGACTGAAGCTTTCTTT. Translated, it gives CAWRVGLLGGAWTEAFF. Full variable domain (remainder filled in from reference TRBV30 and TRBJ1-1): SQTIHQWPATLVQPVGSPLSLECTVEGTSNPNLYWYRQAAGRGLQLLFYSVGIGQISSEVPQNLSASRPQDRQFILSSKKLLLSDSGFYLCAWRVGLLGGAWTEAFFGQGTRLTVV.

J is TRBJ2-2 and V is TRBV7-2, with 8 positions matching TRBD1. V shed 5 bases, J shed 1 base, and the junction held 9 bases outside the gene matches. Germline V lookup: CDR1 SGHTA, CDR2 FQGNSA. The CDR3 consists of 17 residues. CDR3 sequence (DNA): TGTGCCAGCAGCCTGGTTGGCGGGACAGGGAACACCGGGGAGCTGTTTTTT. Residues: CASSLVGGTGNTGELFF.

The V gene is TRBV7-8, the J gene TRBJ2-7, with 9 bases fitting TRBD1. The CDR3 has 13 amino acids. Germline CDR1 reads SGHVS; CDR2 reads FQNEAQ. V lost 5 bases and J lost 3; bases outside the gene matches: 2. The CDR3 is CASSRDRDYEQYF. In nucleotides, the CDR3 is TGTGCCAGCAGCCGGGACAGGGACTACGAGCAGTACTTC.

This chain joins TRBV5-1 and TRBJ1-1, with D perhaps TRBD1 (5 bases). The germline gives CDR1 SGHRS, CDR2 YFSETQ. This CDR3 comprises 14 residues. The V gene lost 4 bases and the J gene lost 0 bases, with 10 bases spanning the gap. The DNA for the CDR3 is TGCGCCAGCAGCCCGGAAGGGGTGAACACTGAAGCTTTCTTT. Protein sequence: CASSPEGVNTEAFF.

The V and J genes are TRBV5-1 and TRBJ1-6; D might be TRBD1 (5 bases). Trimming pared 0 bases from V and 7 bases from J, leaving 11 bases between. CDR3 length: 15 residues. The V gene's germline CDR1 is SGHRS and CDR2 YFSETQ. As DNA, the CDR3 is TGCGCCAGCAGCTTGGCGGGGACTTTAAATTCACCCCTCCACTTT. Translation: CASSLAGTLNSPLHF.

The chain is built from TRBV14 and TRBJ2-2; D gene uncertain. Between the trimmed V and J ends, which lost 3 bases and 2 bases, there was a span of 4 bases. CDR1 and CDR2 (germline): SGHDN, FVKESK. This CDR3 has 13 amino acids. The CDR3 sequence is CASSHYNTGELFF. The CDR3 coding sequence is TGTGCCAGCAGCCACTACAACACCGGGGAGCTGTTTTTT.

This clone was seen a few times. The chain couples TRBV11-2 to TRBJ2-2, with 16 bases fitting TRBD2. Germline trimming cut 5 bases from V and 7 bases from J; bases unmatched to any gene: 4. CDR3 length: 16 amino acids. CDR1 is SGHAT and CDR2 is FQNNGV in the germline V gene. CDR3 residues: CASSVGLAGGIGELFF. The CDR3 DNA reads TGTGCCAGCAGCGTGGGACTAGCGGGAGGGATCGGGGAGCTGTTTTTT.

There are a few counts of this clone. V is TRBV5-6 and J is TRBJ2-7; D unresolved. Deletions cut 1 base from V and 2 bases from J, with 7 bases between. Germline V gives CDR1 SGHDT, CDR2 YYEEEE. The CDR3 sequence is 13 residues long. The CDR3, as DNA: TGTGCCAGCAGCTTGTCCGCAGCCTACGAGCAGTACTTC. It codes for CASSLSAAYEQYF. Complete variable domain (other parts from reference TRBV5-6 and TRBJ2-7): DAGVTQSPTHLIKTRGQQVTLRCSPKSGHDTVSWYQQALGQGPQFIFQYYEEEERQRGNFPDRFSGHQFPNYSSELNVNALLLGDSALYLCASSLSAAYEQYFGPGTRLTVT.

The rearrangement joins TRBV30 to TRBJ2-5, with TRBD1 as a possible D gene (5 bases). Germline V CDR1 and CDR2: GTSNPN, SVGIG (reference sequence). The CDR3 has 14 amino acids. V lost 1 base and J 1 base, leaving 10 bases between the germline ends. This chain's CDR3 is CAWSGFDSQETQYF. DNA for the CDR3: TGTGCCTGGAGTGGCTTCGACAGCCAAGAGACCCAGTACTTC.

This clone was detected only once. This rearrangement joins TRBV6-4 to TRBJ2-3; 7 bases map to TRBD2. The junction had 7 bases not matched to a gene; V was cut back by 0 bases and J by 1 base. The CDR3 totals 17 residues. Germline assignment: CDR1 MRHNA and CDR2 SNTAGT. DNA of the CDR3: TGTGCCAGCAGTGACTCGCCTGGGGGGGGAGGCACAGATACGCAGTATTTT. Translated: CASSDSPGGGGTDTQYF.

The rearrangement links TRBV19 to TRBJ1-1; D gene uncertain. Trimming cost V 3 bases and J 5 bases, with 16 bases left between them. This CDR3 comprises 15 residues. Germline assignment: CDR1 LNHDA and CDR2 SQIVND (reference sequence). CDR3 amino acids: CASSIVFEGMTEAFF. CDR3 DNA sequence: TGTGCCAGTAGTATCGTCTTTGAGGGAATGACTGAAGCTTTCTTT.

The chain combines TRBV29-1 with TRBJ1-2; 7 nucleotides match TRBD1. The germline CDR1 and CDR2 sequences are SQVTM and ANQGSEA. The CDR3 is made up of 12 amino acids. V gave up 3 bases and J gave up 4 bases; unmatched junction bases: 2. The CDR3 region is CSVEGQSYGYTF. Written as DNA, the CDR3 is TGCAGCGTTGAGGGACAGTCCTATGGCTACACCTTC.

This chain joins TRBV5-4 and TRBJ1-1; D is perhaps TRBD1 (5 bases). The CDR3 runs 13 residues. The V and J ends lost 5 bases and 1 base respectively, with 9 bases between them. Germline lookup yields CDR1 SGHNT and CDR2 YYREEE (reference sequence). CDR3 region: CASSAGQNTEAFF. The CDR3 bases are TGTGCCAGCAGTGCAGGACAGAACACTGAAGCTTTCTTT.

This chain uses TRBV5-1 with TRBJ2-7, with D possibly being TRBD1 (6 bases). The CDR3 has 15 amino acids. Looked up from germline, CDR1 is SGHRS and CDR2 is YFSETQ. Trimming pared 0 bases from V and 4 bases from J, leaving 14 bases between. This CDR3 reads CASSLAGTNAYEQYF. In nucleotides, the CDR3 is TGCGCCAGCAGCTTGGCCGGGACAAACGCGTACGAGCAGTACTTC.

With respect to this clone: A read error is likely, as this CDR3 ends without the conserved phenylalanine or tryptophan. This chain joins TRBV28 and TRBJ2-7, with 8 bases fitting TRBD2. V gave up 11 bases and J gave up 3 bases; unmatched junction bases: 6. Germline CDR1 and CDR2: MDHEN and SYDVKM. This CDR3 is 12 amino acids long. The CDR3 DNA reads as TGTGCCTCGGGGACTAGGTACTACGAGCAGTACCTC. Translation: CASGTRYYEQYL.

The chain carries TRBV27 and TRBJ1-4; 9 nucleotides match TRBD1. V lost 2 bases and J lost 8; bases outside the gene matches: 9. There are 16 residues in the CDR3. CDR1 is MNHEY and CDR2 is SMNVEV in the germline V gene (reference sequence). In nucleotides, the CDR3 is TGTGCCAGCAGTTTAATAAGTACAGGGGGCGAAGAAAAACTGTTTTTT. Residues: CASSLISTGGEEKLFF.

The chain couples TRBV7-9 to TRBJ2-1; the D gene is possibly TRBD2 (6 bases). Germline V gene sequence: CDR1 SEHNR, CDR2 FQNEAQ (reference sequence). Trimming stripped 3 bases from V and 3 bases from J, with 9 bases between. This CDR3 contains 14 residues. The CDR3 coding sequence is TGTGCCAGCAGCTTCGGGGGACTCTACAATGAGCAGTTCTTC. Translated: CASSFGGLYNEQFF.

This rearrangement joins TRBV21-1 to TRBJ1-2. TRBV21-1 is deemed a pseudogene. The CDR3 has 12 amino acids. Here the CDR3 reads CASSKVPGYNTF. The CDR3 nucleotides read TGTGCCAGCAGCAAAGTTCCGGGTTATAACACCTTC.

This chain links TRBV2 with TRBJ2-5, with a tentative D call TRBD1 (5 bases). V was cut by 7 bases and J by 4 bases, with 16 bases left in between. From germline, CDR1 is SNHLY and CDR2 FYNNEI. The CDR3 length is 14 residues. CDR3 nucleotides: TGTGCCAGCAAGTTCGGCAGGGCTCCAGAGACCCAGTACTTC. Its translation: CASKFGRAPETQYF.

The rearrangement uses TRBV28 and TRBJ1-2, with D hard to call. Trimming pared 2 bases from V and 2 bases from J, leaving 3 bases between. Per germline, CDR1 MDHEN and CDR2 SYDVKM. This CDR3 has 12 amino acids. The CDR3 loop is CASSLQNYGYTF. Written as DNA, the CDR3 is TGTGCCAGCAGTTTACAGAACTATGGCTACACCTTC.

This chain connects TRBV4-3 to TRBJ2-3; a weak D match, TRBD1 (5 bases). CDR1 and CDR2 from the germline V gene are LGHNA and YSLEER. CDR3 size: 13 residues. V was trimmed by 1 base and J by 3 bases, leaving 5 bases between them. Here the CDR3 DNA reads TGCGCCAGCAGCCAAGGGACAACAGATACGCAGTATTTT. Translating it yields CASSQGTTDTQYF.